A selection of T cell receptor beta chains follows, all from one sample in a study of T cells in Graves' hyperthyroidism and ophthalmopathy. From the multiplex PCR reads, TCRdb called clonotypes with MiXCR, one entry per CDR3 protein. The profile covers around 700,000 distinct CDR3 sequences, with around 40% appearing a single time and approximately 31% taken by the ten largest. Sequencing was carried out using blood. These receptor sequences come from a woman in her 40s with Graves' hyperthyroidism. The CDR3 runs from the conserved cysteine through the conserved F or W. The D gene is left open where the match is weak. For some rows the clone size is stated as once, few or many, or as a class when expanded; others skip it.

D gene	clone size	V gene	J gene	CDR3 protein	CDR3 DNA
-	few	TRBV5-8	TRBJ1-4	CASRGGINEKLFF	TGTGCCAGCAGAGGGGGTATTAATGAAAAACTGTTTTTT
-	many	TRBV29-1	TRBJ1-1	CSVNRENTEAFF	TGCAGCGTTAATAGGGAGAACACTGAAGCTTTCTTT
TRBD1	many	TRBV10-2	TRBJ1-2	CASSDKTGGEYGYTF	TGCGCCAGCAGTGATAAAACAGGGGGCGAGTATGGCTACACCTTC
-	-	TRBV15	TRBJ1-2	CATSRDRLGRGGGYTF	TGTGCCACCAGCAGAGATCGTTTAGGCAGGGGAGGTGGCTACACCTTC
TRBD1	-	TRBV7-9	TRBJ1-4	CASSGPGGKLFF	TGTGCCAGCAGCGGGCCAGGGGGAAAACTGTTTTTT
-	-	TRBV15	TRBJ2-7	CATSREAGGPYF	TGTGCCACCAGCAGAGAAGCAGGGGGGCCGTACTTC
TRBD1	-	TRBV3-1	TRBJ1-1	CASSTGQGYTEALF	TGTGCCAGCAGCACGGGACAGGGGTACACTGAAGCTCTCTTT
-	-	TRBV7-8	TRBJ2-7	CASSFRGPYEQYF	TGTGCCAGCAGCTTCAGGGGACCCTACGAGCAGTACTTC
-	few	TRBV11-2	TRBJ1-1	CASSLDLGLNTEAFF	TGTGCCAGCAGCTTAGATCTGGGGCTGAACACTGAAGCTTTCTTT
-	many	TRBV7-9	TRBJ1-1	CASSLASENTEAFF	TGTGCCAGCAGCTTAGCGTCGGAGAACACTGAAGCTTTCTTT
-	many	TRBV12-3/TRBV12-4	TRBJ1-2	CASSPQRRYGYTF	TGTGCCAGCAGCCCTCAGCGGCGGTATGGCTACACCTTC
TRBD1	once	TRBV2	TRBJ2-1	CASSEVGQFDEQFF	TGTGCCAGCAGTGAAGTGGGACAGTTCGATGAGCAGTTCTTC
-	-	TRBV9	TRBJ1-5	CASSVAGGANQPQHF	TGTGCCAGCAGCGTAGCGGGGGGGGCTAATCAGCCCCAGCATTTT
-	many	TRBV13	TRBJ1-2	CASSYRGHSYGYTF	TGTGCCAGCAGCTACCGGGGCCATTCCTATGGCTACACCTTC
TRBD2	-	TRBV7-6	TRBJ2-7	CASSLVSLSGGGLGEQYF	TGTGCCAGCAGCTTAGTCAGTCTTTCGGGGGGGGGTTTGGGCGAGCAGTACTTC
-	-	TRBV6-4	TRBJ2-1	CASSDLQGEYSYNEQFF	TGTGCCAGCAGTGACCTACAGGGCGAATACTCCTACAATGAGCAGTTCTTC
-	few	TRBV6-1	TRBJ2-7	CASRAPRWLESYEQYF	TGTGCCAGCAGGGCCCCCCGGTGGCTTGAATCGTACGAGCAGTACTTC
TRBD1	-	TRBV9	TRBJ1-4	CASSEGGVDNEKLFF	TGTGCCAGCAGCGAAGGGGGCGTAGATAATGAAAAACTGTTTTTT
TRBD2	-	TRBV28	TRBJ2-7	CASSSPASGSTYGQYF	TGTGCCAGCAGTTCCCCCGCTAGCGGCTCTACCTACGGGCAGTACTTC